The rows below give T cell receptor beta chains drawn from one sample of a study of shared clonotypes between healthy human individuals. Here immunoSEQ multiplex PCR was the method, and the copy in TCRdb shows in-frame clones only, minus some. The sample comprises about 1.5 million clones, 98% of which are singletons, and around 0.45% rests with the top ten. The sample was naive CD4+ T cells sorted from blood. The receptors here all came from a man aged 30 to 39 in good health. Each CDR3 is given with its conserved first and last residue. The D gene is left open where the match is weak. Clone size is shown for a subset of rows, as once, few, many or a class of expanded clone.

TRBJ2-5,NA,11,TRBV30,TRBD2,CAWGEGETQYF,TGTGCCTGGGGGGAGGGGGAGACCCAGTACTTC
TRBJ2-2,NA,16,TRBV5-4,NA,CASSLGQFANTGELFF,TGTGCCAGCAGCTTGGGACAGTTCGCGAACACCGGGGAGCTGTTTTTT
TRBJ1-1,NA,14,TRBV19,NA,CASSIGQKNTEAFF,TGTGCCAGTAGTATCGGACAGAAGAACACTGAAGCTTTCTTT
TRBJ2-7,NA,19,TRBV15,TRBD2,CATSRERLAGGIWGYEQYF,TGTGCCACCAGCAGAGAACGACTAGCGGGAGGAATTTGGGGCTACGAGCAGTACTTC
TRBJ1-3,NA,16,TRBV27,NA,CASSLSGGGPGNTIYF,TGTGCCAGCAGTTTATCGGGAGGGGGGCCTGGAAACACCATATATTTT
TRBJ1-5,NA,16,TRBV28,NA,CASSFAGVYSNQPQHF,TGTGCCAGCAGTTTTGCGGGGGTCTATAGCAATCAGCCCCAGCATTTT
TRBJ2-7,NA,15,TRBV7-2,TRBD2,CASSLVAGGPGGQYF,TGTGCCAGCAGCTTAGTGGCGGGAGGGCCCGGCGGGCAGTACTTC
TRBJ1-2,NA,14,TRBV2,NA,CASSGDTINYGYTF,TGTGCCAGCAGTGGGGACACCATAAACTATGGCTACACCTTC
TRBJ2-2,NA,16,TRBV7-9,TRBD1,CASSARTGGITGELFF,TGTGCCAGCAGCGCCAGGACAGGGGGGATCACCGGGGAGCTGTTTTTT
TRBJ2-1,NA,14,TRBV15,NA,CATSRDRSSDEQFF,TGTGCCACCAGCAGAGACCGAAGTTCGGATGAGCAGTTCTTC
TRBJ1-2,NA,15,TRBV5-6,TRBD1,CASSPRTGVGYGYTF,TGTGCCAGCAGCCCCAGGACAGGGGTGGGGTATGGCTACACCTTC
TRBJ2-7,once,17,TRBV4-1,TRBD2,CASSQDRGASGRHEQYF,TGCGCCAGCAGCCAAGATCGTGGGGCTAGCGGGAGGCACGAGCAGTACTTC
TRBJ2-4,NA,16,TRBV29-1,TRBD2,CSVAQTSGITKNIQYF,TGCAGCGTCGCCCAGACTAGCGGGATTACCAAAAACATTCAGTACTTC
TRBJ2-3,NA,15,TRBV19,TRBD2,CASRRLAGRADTQYF,TGTGCCAGTAGAAGACTAGCGGGACGGGCAGATACGCAGTATTTT
TRBJ1-1,NA,16,TRBV7-3,TRBD1,CASSLRGTGTNTEAFF,TGTGCCAGCAGCTTAAGGGGGACAGGGACGAACACTGAAGCTTTCTTT
TRBJ2-7,NA,13,TRBV6-5,NA,CASMRGVYYEQYF,TGTGCCAGCATGCGCGGGGTCTACTACGAGCAGTACTTC
TRBJ2-7,once,14,TRBV9,NA,CASSAGLPSYEQYF,TGTGCCAGCAGCGCGGGACTTCCGTCCTACGAGCAGTACTTC
TRBJ1-1,NA,12,TRBV7-9,NA,CASSLAFKEAFF,TGTGCCAGCAGCTTAGCTTTTAAGGAAGCTTTCTTT
TRBJ2-7,NA,15,TRBV23-1,NA,CASSQSTLEAHEQYF,TGCGCCAGCAGTCAATCCACTCTGGAGGCCCACGAGCAGTACTTC
TRBJ2-2,NA,12,TRBV29-1,NA,CSVDKGRRELFF,TGCAGCGTTGACAAGGGGAGGCGGGAGCTGTTTTTT
TRBJ1-3,once,15,TRBV6-6,NA,CASSRGQSSGNTIYF,TGTGCCAGCAGTCGGGGCCAGAGCTCTGGAAACACCATATATTTT
TRBJ2-3,NA,17,TRBV7-6,NA,CASSSLRGGQATDTQYF,TGTGCCAGCAGCTCCCTTAGGGGGGGACAGGCCACAGATACGCAGTATTTT
TRBJ2-2,NA,11,TRBV18,NA,CASSSTGELFF,TGTGCCAGCTCAAGCACCGGGGAGCTGTTTTTT
TRBJ1-2,once,13,TRBV2,NA,CASSALREGGYTF,TGTGCCAGCAGCGCCCTGAGGGAGGGCGGCTACACCTTC
TRBJ1-4,NA,17,TRBV9,TRBD1,CASSPRDRATQNEKLFF,TGTGCCAGCAGCCCCCGGGACAGGGCCACCCAGAATGAAAAACTGTTTTTT
TRBJ2-2,NA,12,TRBV11-2,NA,CASSHYTGELFF,TGTGCCAGCAGTCATTATACCGGGGAGCTGTTTTTT
TRBJ2-7,NA,14,TRBV7-9,TRBD2,CASSGGQGPYEQYF,TGTGCGAGCTCGGGGGGGCAGGGACCGTACGAGCAGTACTTC
TRBJ2-3,once,13,TRBV18,NA,CASSPRATDTQYF,TGTGCCAGCTCACCTAGAGCAACAGATACGCAGTATTTT
TRBJ2-7,NA,13,TRBV6-1,NA,CARNRQFSYEQYF,TGTGCCAGGAACAGACAGTTTTCCTACGAGCAGTACTTC
TRBJ2-3,NA,21,TRBV16,NA,CASSQRKEGRQYGFWTDTQYF,TGTGCCAGCAGCCAGCGTAAGGAGGGCCGCCAATACGGGTTCTGGACAGATACGCAGTATTTT
TRBJ2-7,NA,14,TRBV7-9,NA,CASSLTVFENEQYF,TGTGCCAGCAGCTTAACAGTCTTCGAGAACGAGCAGTACTTC
TRBJ2-7,once,15,TRBV5-4,TRBD1,CASSRQGFGAYEQYF,TGTGCCAGCAGCCGACAGGGTTTCGGAGCCTACGAGCAGTACTTC
TRBJ2-3,NA,15,TRBV5-1,TRBD2,CASSLRTSGLDTQYF,TGCGCCAGCAGCTTAAGGACTAGCGGCCTAGATACGCAGTATTTT
TRBJ2-7,NA,14,TRBV27,NA,CASSVWSATREQYF,TGTGCCAGCAGCGTGTGGTCCGCAACTAGGGAGCAGTACTTC
TRBJ2-7,NA,15,TRBV6-5,NA,CASSYRGLPFYEQYF,TGTGCCAGCAGTTACCGGGGACTCCCATTCTACGAGCAGTACTTC
TRBJ1-1,NA,14,TRBV29-1,TRBD1,CSADTGGRDTEAFF,TGCAGCGCAGACACAGGGGGCAGGGACACTGAAGCTTTCTTT
TRBJ1-5,NA,12,TRBV28,NA,CASSLPNGGQHF,TGTGCCAGCAGTTTACCCAACGGGGGCCAGCATTTT
TRBJ2-1,NA,16,TRBV5-4,TRBD1,CASSLAGQGGYNEQFF,TGTGCCAGCAGCTTGGCTGGACAGGGTGGCTACAATGAGCAGTTCTTC
TRBJ2-5,NA,14,TRBV29-1,NA,CSVVVGTAWETQYF,TGCAGCGTTGTAGTAGGTACAGCTTGGGAGACCCAGTACTTC
TRBJ2-7,once,19,TRBV10-1,TRBD1,CASSESALNRGRTSYEQYF,TGCGCCAGCAGTGAGTCGGCATTGAACAGGGGGCGAACCTCTTACGAGCAGTACTTC
TRBJ2-7,NA,15,TRBV2,NA,CASRQGGLISYEQYF,TGTGCCAGCAGGCAGGGCGGGTTGATCTCCTACGAGCAGTACTTC
TRBJ1-1,NA,15,TRBV7-5,NA,CARRGSRTGNTEAFF,TGTGCCAGAAGAGGGTCTAGGACAGGAAACACTGAAGCTTTCTTT
TRBJ1-1,NA,14,TRBV5-1,NA,CASSPGGGVPEAFF,TGCGCCAGCAGCCCCGGTGGTGGTGTTCCTGAAGCTTTCTTT
TRBJ2-7,once,11,TRBV12-2,NA,CASRPSDEQYF,TGTGCAAGTCGCCCCTCGGACGAGCAGTACTTC
TRBJ1-2,NA,16,TRBV7-2,NA,CASSYGARRVDYGYTF,TGTGCCAGCAGCTACGGGGCGCGGCGCGTTGACTATGGCTACACCTTC
TRBJ2-4,NA,18,TRBV7-2,NA,CASSFLFGLGAGLDIQYF,TGTGCCAGCAGCTTTCTCTTTGGTCTTGGGGCAGGGTTGGACATTCAGTACTTC
TRBJ2-1,NA,15,TRBV5-1,TRBD1,CASSPTGAAYNEQFF,TGCGCCAGCAGCCCTACAGGGGCGGCTTACAATGAGCAGTTCTTC
TRBJ2-1,NA,11,TRBV28,NA,CARAENYEQFF,TGTGCCAGGGCGGAGAACTATGAGCAGTTCTTC
TRBJ2-1,NA,12,TRBV29-1,TRBD2,CSVGGGINEQFF,TGCAGCGTCGGGGGAGGGATAAATGAGCAGTTCTTC
TRBJ2-2,NA,16,TRBV6-6,NA,CASSYSGVWVDGELFF,TGTGCCAGCAGTTACTCGGGGGTGTGGGTGGACGGGGAGCTGTTTTTT
TRBJ2-1,NA,18,TRBV6-1,NA,CASSETPPFVGRINEQFF,TGTGCCAGCAGTGAAACCCCCCCATTCGTGGGGCGCATCAATGAGCAGTTCTTC